This T cell receptor beta chain stems from a study of OX40 agonist ivuxolimab in advanced cancers. As for the study in general: The treatment was a fully human IgG2 OX40 agonist, ivuxolimab.

Study-level results: The mean number of expanded clones was higher in CD8+ T cells than in CD4+. Undetermined was the antigen specificity of the expanded peripheral T cells.

As for this clone: Its specificity is unknown.

The germline V gene encodes CDR1 SGHDT and CDR2 YYEEEE. This CDR3 comprises 14 residues. V was pared by 0 bases and J by 1 base, with 7 bases between. Method: immunoSEQ multiplex PCR; TCRdb's copy keeps in-frame clones and lacks some. In the table there are about 70,000 clones, about 92% of which are singletons. The source was CD4+ or CD8+ T cells sorted from blood, collected in a trial of the OX40 agonist ivuxolimab. The gene calls are TRBV5-6 and TRBJ1-2; D gene unclear. The TCR was taken from an adult with an advanced solid tumor such as melanoma, head and neck, liver or kidney cancer. The CDR3 sequence is CASSLVQRNYGYTF. CDR3 sequence (DNA): TGTGCCAGCAGCTTGGTTCAACGTAACTATGGCTACACCTTC.